One and the same sample provided the 5 T cell receptor beta chains below, sequenced in a study of cytomegalovirus exposure and HLA in healthy donors. The PCR used 60 Vbeta and 13 Jbeta primers. Method: immunoSEQ multiplex PCR; TCRdb's copy keeps in-frame clones and lacks some. The sample has 130,000 or so clones, roughly 82% seen once; the top ten hold 2.5% to 3.5%. Sequencing input: PBMCs. These receptor sequences come from a woman aged 18-30 years in good health and CMV-seropositive.

The CDR3 is CAWRRMGEQFF. The CDR3 DNA reads as TGTGCCTGGAGGAGGATGGGTGAGCAGTTCTTC. The chain has TRBV30 and TRBJ2-1; D gene unclear. There are 11 residues in the CDR3. The V end lost 3 bases, the J end lost 9 bases, and 9 bases lay between the germline ends. From germline, CDR1 is GTSNPN and CDR2 SVGIG (reference sequence).

This clone was detected only a few times. The CDR3 here is CASSFLAGGYEQFF. The DNA for the CDR3 is TGTGCCAGCAGCTTTCTAGCGGGGGGTTATGAGCAGTTCTTC. V is TRBV7-2 and J is TRBJ2-1; 11 nucleotides agree with TRBD2. Germline-derived CDR1 and CDR2 are SGHTA and FQGNSA. V shed 3 bases, J shed 8 bases, and the junction held 3 bases outside the gene matches. The CDR3 extends over 14 amino acids.

V usage is TRBV10-3 and J usage is TRBJ2-7, with D possibly matching TRBD1 (6 bases). This CDR3 spans 12 amino acids. Germline assignment: CDR1 ENHRY and CDR2 SYGVKD. Trimming shortened V by 5 bases and J by 6 bases, and 11 bases separated the two germline ends. CDR3 sequence (DNA): TGTGCCATCAGTCCTACAGGGCGCGAGCAGTACTTC. Amino acids: CAISPTGREQYF.

The chain's CDR3 is CASSDGLAGQETQYF. CDR3 DNA sequence: TGTGCCAGCAGTGACGGACTAGCGGGGCAAGAGACCCAGTACTTC. The genes are TRBV6-6 and TRBJ2-5, with 12 bases matching TRBD2. Germline V gives CDR1 MNHNY, CDR2 SVGAGI (reference sequence). V was pared by 5 bases and J by 2 bases, with 3 bases of the junction left unmatched. CDR3 length: 15 residues.

This clone showed up just once. The chain couples TRBV11-3 to TRBJ2-1; D is possibly TRBD1 (5 bases). Trimming shortened V by 5 bases and J by 0 bases, and 5 bases separated the two germline ends. Germline-derived CDR1 and CDR2 are SGHNT and YENEEA. This CDR3 region has 13 residues. As DNA, the CDR3 is TGTGCCAGCAGCGACAGCTCCTACAATGAGCAGTTCTTC. Translating it yields CASSDSSYNEQFF.